The T cell receptor (beta chain) under discussion was sequenced for a study of T cells after yellow fever vaccination. The study made its TCR cDNA through 5'RACE template switching. That step introduced a universal primer site along with UMIs. TCRdb re-called the 5' RACE reads with MiXCR, one entry per CDR3 protein. The profile shows some 160,000 distinct CDR3 sequences, around 7% of them singletons. The CDR3 is made up of 16 amino acids. The germline V and J ends were trimmed by 7 bases and 4 bases, with 23 bases remaining between them. Germline V gene data show CDR1 as SQVTM and CDR2 as ANQGSEA. The chain recombines TRBV29-1 with TRBJ2-1; D is ambiguous. This receptor was taken from a man between 18 and 35 years old who received the YFV17D yellow fever vaccine. Sample: CD4+ T cells sorted from PBMCs, taken roughly 5 days after the first yellow fever vaccination. DNA for the CDR3: TGCAGCGAGACTTCCGGGCCTACGACTTTTTACAATGAGCAGTTCTTC. The encoded protein is CSETSGPTTFYNEQFF.